The following is a TCR beta chain sequence with its context. There is no known antigen for this receptor. No base quality information exists; no much larger clone differs at one position. The sample is drawn from a study of blood T cell repertoires in COVID-19 (dated by TCRdb to the early 2020s). In terms of the full investigation: Samples covering the acute and convalescent phases of COVID-19 were provided by collaborators in the United States, Italy and Spain. The samples were drawn from two sources: the first 160 participants of the ongoing ImmuneRACE study, and 1,254 subjects contributed by 6 global collaborators. The prospective study material was composed of cDNA or gDNA derived from T cells, B-cell-depleted T cells, or PBMCs. Where HLA class I and class II types were available, the types were taken from metadata supplied by the sample provider, not from assay-based typing. Sample metadata almost always included a de-identified subject ID, COVID-19 status, age in years and sex. The dataset comprised deeply sampled blood TCRbeta repertoires from subjects exposed to, actively infected with, or recovered from COVID-19. The repertoires were released in a freely available public database intended as a resource for research on the immune response to SARS-CoV-2.

TCRbeta CDR3 regions were amplified from genomic DNA using the immunoSEQ Assay, a bias-controlled multiplex PCR. The study's own analysis went as follows. The number of nucleated cells in each sample was estimated from the amplification of reference gene primers within the assay. To quantify the absolute abundance of each unique TCRbeta CDR3 rearrangement, sequence reads were collapsed and filtered. For each sample, productive Simpson clonality was calculated by taking the square root of Simpson's diversity index across productive rearrangements. TCRdb re-hosts the immuneACCESS table, in-frame sequences only. Its copies lack some clones; in the studies checked, an unresolved V gene accounts for under half of them, and the cause for the rest is not known. D and trimming were read from the DNA, whereas the V and J calls and clone size are those reported in that table. The sample profile shows approximately 240,000 clones; approximately 86% of them were found once. The ten top clones hold 3% of the sample.

What the study reported, not specific to this receptor: The amount of clinical and demographic metadata varied by source and participant and was provided uncurated.

In the germline V gene, CDR1 corresponds to SGDLS and CDR2 to YYNGEE. From the cysteine through the phenylalanine, the CDR3 covers 14 amino acids. The CDR3 DNA has 42 bases and is translated from base 1. V drops 4 bases and J drops 6 bases, leaving 14 bases in between. Another Seattle source contributed samples from volunteer blood donors who had recovered from COVID-19. The collaborating institutions used their own protocols to collect whole blood in K2EDTA tubes. For TCRbeta analysis, collaborators shipped samples as frozen whole blood, isolated PBMCs, or DNA extracted from either of those sample types.

Sequences were obtained from peripheral blood. The chain couples TRBV9 to TRBJ1-5, with TRBD1 tentatively as D gene (5 bases match). The TCR was taken from a woman in her thirties who had recovered from COVID-19. The CDR3 reads as follows: CASSRDGGTQPQHF. The DNA sequence is as follows: TGTGCCAGCAGCCGTGACGGGGGGACTCAGCCCCAGCATTTT.